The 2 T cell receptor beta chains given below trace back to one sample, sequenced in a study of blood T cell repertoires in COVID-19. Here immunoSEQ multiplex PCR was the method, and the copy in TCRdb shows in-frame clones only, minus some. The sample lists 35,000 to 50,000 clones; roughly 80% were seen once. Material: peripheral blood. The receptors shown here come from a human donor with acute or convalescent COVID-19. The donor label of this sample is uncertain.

The CDR3 reads CASSFVAGAKQETQYF. Written as DNA, the CDR3 is TGTGCCAGCAGCTTCGTGGCGGGGGCGAAACAAGAGACCCAGTACTTC. This chain connects TRBV5-5 to TRBJ2-5; a weak D match, TRBD2 (7 bases). V was clipped by 2 bases and J by 2 bases, with 16 bases between them. CDR1 SGHKS and CDR2 YYEKEE come from the germline V gene (reference sequence). The CDR3 consists of 16 residues.

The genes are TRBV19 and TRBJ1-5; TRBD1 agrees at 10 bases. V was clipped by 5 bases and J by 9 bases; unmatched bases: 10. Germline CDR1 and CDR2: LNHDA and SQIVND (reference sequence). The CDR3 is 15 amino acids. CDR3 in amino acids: CASSQTGTGARPQHF. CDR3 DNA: TGTGCCAGTAGTCAGACCGGGACAGGGGCTCGGCCCCAGCATTTT. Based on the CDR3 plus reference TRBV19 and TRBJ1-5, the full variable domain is DGGITQSPKYLFRKEGQNVTLSCEQNLNHDAMYWYRQDPGQGLRLIYYSQIVNDFQKGDIAEGYSVSREKKESFPLTVTSAQKNPTAFYLCASSQTGTGARPQHFGDGTRLSIL.